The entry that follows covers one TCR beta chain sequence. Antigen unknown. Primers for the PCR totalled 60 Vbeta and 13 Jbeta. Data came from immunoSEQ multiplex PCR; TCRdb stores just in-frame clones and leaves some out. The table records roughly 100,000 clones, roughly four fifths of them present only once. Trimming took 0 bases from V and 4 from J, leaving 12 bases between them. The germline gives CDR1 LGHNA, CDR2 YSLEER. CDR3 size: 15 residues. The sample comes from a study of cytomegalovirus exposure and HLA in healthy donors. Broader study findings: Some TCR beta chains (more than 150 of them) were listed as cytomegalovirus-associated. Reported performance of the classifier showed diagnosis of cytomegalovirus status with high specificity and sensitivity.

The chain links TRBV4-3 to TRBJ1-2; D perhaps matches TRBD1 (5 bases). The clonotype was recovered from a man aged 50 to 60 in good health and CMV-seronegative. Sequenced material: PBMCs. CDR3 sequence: CASSQDVQGGYGYTF. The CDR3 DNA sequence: TGCGCCAGCAGCCAAGATGTGCAGGGCGGCTATGGCTACACCTTC.